The next 30 T cell receptor beta chains were all read from a single sample in a study of OX40 agonist ivuxolimab in advanced cancers. The method was immunoSEQ multiplex PCR; TCRdb's version includes in-frame clones alone and lacks a portion of them. This repertoire shows some 97,000 clones, approximately 90% found once; its top ten account for approximately 0.58%. The sequencing here drew on CD4+ or CD8+ T cells sorted from blood, taken in a trial of the OX40 agonist ivuxolimab. These TCRs come from an adult with an advanced solid tumor such as melanoma, head and neck, liver or kidney cancer.

The CDR3 DNA sequence: TGTGCCAGCTCACCACTAAGGGAGTTGGAGACCCAGTACTTC. Translation gives CASSPLRELETQYF. This rearrangement joins TRBV18 to TRBJ2-5; D perhaps matches TRBD2 (5 bases). CDR1 and CDR2 from the germline V gene are KGHSH and LQKENI. Trimming removed 1 base at V and 5 bases at J, with 11 bases between. The CDR3 sequence is 14 residues long.

This clone was seen a handful of times. The chain employs TRBV25-1 and TRBJ1-6; no reliable D call. The CDR3 sequence is 14 residues long. Germline CDR1 MGHDK, CDR2 SYGVNS. The germline V and J ends were trimmed by 0 bases and 10 bases, with 10 bases remaining between them. Here the CDR3 DNA reads TGTGCCAGCAGTGAATACAGGTTGGAATCACCCCTCCACTTT. Translating gives CASSEYRLESPLHF.

This rearrangement joins TRBV28 to TRBJ2-4; TRBD1 might be the D (6 bases). Looked up from germline, CDR1 is MDHEN and CDR2 is SYDVKM. V lost 0 bases and J lost 1, with 13 bases in between. The CDR3 length is 17 residues. The CDR3 DNA is TGTGCCAGCAGTTTATGGTGGCAGGGGCCCGCCAAAAACATTCAGTACTTC. It translates to CASSLWWQGPAKNIQYF.

The chain recombines TRBV28 with TRBJ2-1; maybe TRBD2 (5 bases). V lost 4 bases and J 11 bases, leaving 18 bases between the germline ends. The germline CDR1 and CDR2 sequences are MDHEN and SYDVKM. This CDR3 is built from 14 residues. CDR3 DNA: TGTGCCAGCAGTTCCCCCCCCGGGGTTAAACAGCAGTTCTTC. Translation gives CASSSPPGVKQQFF.

This chain uses TRBV28 with TRBJ1-5; D may be TRBD1 (5 bases). CDR1 is MDHEN and CDR2 is SYDVKM in the germline V gene. The CDR3 totals 16 residues. The V gene lost 2 bases and the J gene lost 3 bases, with 14 bases spanning the gap. CDR3 protein: CASSLAGSRNNQPQHF. The CDR3 DNA reads TGTGCCAGCAGTTTAGCAGGGTCGAGAAACAATCAGCCCCAGCATTTT. Filled out from reference TRBV28 and TRBJ1-5, the complete variable domain reads DVKVTQSSRYLVKRTGEKVFLECVQDMDHENMFWYRQDPGLGLRLIYFSYDVKMKEKGDIPEGYSVSREKKERFSLILESASTNQTSMYLCASSLAGSRNNQPQHFGDGTRLSIL.

The chain recombines TRBV2 with TRBJ2-7, with D maybe TRBD1 (5 bases). Trimming took off 6 bases at V and 3 bases at J, with 12 bases between the two ends. The CDR3 consists of 13 residues. The germline CDR1 and CDR2 sequences are SNHLY and FYNNEI. CDR3 sequence: CASRFDSLYEQYF. The CDR3 region has the DNA TGTGCCAGCAGATTCGACAGCCTCTACGAGCAGTACTTC.

This chain links TRBV7-3 with TRBJ2-1, with D possibly TRBD2 on 6 matching bases. This CDR3 comprises 14 residues. Germline CDR1 is SGHTA and CDR2 is FQGTGA. The V gene lost 8 bases and the J gene lost 2 bases, with 13 bases spanning the gap. For the CDR3, the DNA is TGTGCCAGCTCGCCGGGACTCCCCTACAATGAGCAGTTCTTC. Translation: CASSPGLPYNEQFF.

V is TRBV7-2 and J is TRBJ2-7, with TRBD1 as a possible D gene (5 bases). The CDR3 covers 13 residues. Germline V gene lookup returns CDR1 SGHTA and CDR2 FQGNSA. Trimming shortened V by 5 bases and J by 6 bases, and 14 bases separated the two germline ends. CDR3 nucleotide sequence: TGTGCCAGCAGCCAAACAGGTATCTCCGAGCAGTACTTC. Protein sequence: CASSQTGISEQYF.

The chain links TRBV7-2 to TRBJ2-7; TRBD2 agrees at 7 bases. Trimming cost V 3 bases and J 2 bases; bases outside gene matches: 4. The CDR3 runs 14 residues. The germline gives CDR1 SGHTA, CDR2 FQGNSA. CDR3 region: CASSLGGGPYEQYF. In DNA form, the CDR3 reads TGTGCCAGCAGCTTGGGGGGAGGGCCCTACGAGCAGTACTTC.

V gene TRBV28 combines with J gene TRBJ2-7; D is unclear. Germline values: CDR1 MDHEN, CDR2 SYDVKM. This CDR3 is 12 amino acids long. Trimming removed 3 bases from V and 4 bases from J, with 7 bases in between. CDR3 DNA: TGTGCCAGCAGTTTCTACAGTTACGAGCAGTACTTC. Translated, it gives CASSFYSYEQYF.

This sequence joins TRBV19 and TRBJ2-1, with 12 bases identical to TRBD2. Germline-derived CDR1 and CDR2 are LNHDA and SQIVND (reference sequence). The CDR3 contains 16 residues. Trimming removed 6 bases from V and 4 bases from J; junction bases left unmatched: 7. The CDR3 nucleotides are TGTGCCAGTAGACTGGACGGACTAGCGGGGTACAATGAGCAGTTCTTC. Amino acid sequence: CASRLDGLAGYNEQFF.

The chain carries TRBV2 and TRBJ2-2, with D possibly being TRBD1 or TRBD2 (5 bases each). Trimming left V 3 bases short and J 7 bases short, with 12 bases between. Germline V gene sequence: CDR1 SNHLY, CDR2 FYNNEI. The CDR3 contains 14 residues. The CDR3 coding sequence is TGTGCCAGCAGTGAGGGGCGAGGAGGCGGGGAGCTGTTTTTT. Translating it yields CASSEGRGGGELFF.

This rearrangement joins TRBV6-1 to TRBJ1-3; a weak D match, TRBD1 (5 bases). The CDR3 runs to 15 residues. The V and J ends lost 4 bases and 0 bases respectively, with 10 bases between them. The germline V gene has CDR1 MNHNS and CDR2 SASEGT. In nucleotides, the CDR3 is TGTGCCAGCAGTGGTACAGGTCTCTCTGGAAACACCATATATTTT. Its translation: CASSGTGLSGNTIYF.

The V and J genes are TRBV5-1 and TRBJ2-7, with TRBD1 matching over 9 bases. CDR3 length: 14 residues. V trimming: 0 bases; J trimming: 7 bases; junction bases outside the gene matches: 5. The germline V gene encodes CDR1 SGHRS and CDR2 YFSETQ. CDR3 nucleotide sequence: TGCGCCAGCAGCTTGGGGGACAGGGTCTGGGAGCAGTACTTC. Protein: CASSLGDRVWEQYF.

The V and J genes are TRBV6-5 and TRBJ1-5, with unresolved D. Trimming left V 0 bases short and J 8 bases short, with 11 bases between. This CDR3 spans 14 amino acids. The germline CDR1 and CDR2 sequences are MNHEY and SVGAGI. CDR3 sequence (DNA): TGTGCCAGCAGTTACTCGAGAGGGTTTAAGCCCCAGCATTTT. Its translation: CASSYSRGFKPQHF.

This chain joins TRBV19 and TRBJ2-7; 8 positions agree with TRBD2. The CDR3 is 17 residues long. Germline values: CDR1 LNHDA, CDR2 SQIVND (reference sequence). The V and J ends lost 5 bases and 1 base, in that order; junction bases with no gene match: 13. The CDR3 is CASSVAGTSYRSYEQYF. In DNA, the CDR3 is TGTGCCAGTAGTGTCGCCGGGACTAGTTATAGATCCTACGAGCAGTACTTC.

This clone was observed once. This chain connects TRBV15 to TRBJ2-1; 10 nucleotides agree with TRBD2. The V and J ends lost 1 base and 7 bases, in that order; junction bases with no gene match: 4. The length of the CDR3 is 15 residues. The germline V gene encodes CDR1 LNHNV and CDR2 YYDKDF (reference sequence). The CDR3 sequence: CATSRASGRTNEQFF. The CDR3 DNA is TGTGCCACCAGCAGAGCTAGCGGGAGAACTAATGAGCAGTTCTTC.

The chain uses TRBV6-1 and TRBJ2-1; D possibly uses TRBD1 or TRBD2 (5 bases each). The CDR3 runs 16 residues. V lost 4 bases, J lost 8 bases, and 21 bases lay in between. Germline-derived CDR1 and CDR2 are MNHNS and SASEGT. The CDR3 nucleotides are TGTGCCAGCAGTGGTTACCGGGGCGCCCATTTCTATGAGCAGTTCTTC. Amino acid sequence: CASSGYRGAHFYEQFF.

V usage is TRBV4-1 and J usage is TRBJ2-1; 10 nucleotides match TRBD2. The CDR3 covers 17 residues. CDR1 is MGHRA, CDR2 YSYEKL, per germline. V trimming: 1 base; J trimming: 6 bases; junction bases outside the gene matches: 9. The CDR3 bases are TGCGCCAGCAGCCAAGCACTAAGCGGGAGGGCCTTCAATGAGCAGTTCTTC. It encodes CASSQALSGRAFNEQFF.

The gene calls are TRBV9 and TRBJ2-3; D could derive from TRBD1 or TRBD2 (5 bases each). Germline CDR1 reads SGDLS; CDR2 reads YYNGEE. V shed 0 bases and J shed 1 base, with 12 bases lying between them. The CDR3 is made up of 16 amino acids. The CDR3 DNA reads as TGTGCCAGCAGCGTAGCTTGGGACCTAGGCACAGATACGCAGTATTTT. Its translation: CASSVAWDLGTDTQYF.

The rearrangement joins TRBV18 to TRBJ2-5, with D possibly TRBD1 on 5 matching bases. Trimming removed 2 bases from V and 2 bases from J, with 9 bases in between. The CDR3 has 14 residues. Germline V lookup: CDR1 KGHSH, CDR2 LQKENI. CDR3 loop: CASSPVRTQETQYF. The DNA for the CDR3 is TGTGCCAGCTCACCAGTGAGGACACAAGAGACCCAGTACTTC.

This clone turned up a few times. The CDR3 sequence: CASSEHRYSETQYF. In DNA, the CDR3 is TGCGCCAGCAGTGAACACAGGTACTCGGAGACCCAGTACTTC. The rearrangement joins TRBV10-1 to TRBJ2-5, with a possible D match to TRBD1 (5 bases). The germline V gene encodes CDR1 WNHNN and CDR2 SYGVQD (reference sequence). This CDR3 is built from 14 residues. The V end was cut by 3 bases, the J end by 5 bases, with 13 bases between.

The chain links TRBV5-8 to TRBJ2-4; unclear D gene. The CDR3 runs 13 residues. Germline assignment: CDR1 SGHTS and CDR2 YDEGEE. Trimming shortened V by 4 bases and J by 4 bases, and 9 bases separated the two germline ends. The chain's CDR3 is CASSAWAKNIQYF. CDR3 DNA: TGTGCCAGCAGCGCATGGGCTAAAAACATTCAGTACTTC.

The V and J genes are TRBV27 and TRBJ2-2; D might be TRBD1 (6 bases). The V end lost 2 bases, the J end lost 5 bases, and 15 bases lay between the germline ends. This CDR3 region has 16 residues. From germline, CDR1 is MNHEY and CDR2 SMNVEV (reference sequence). The CDR3 DNA reads TGTGCCAGCAGTTTAAACAGGGAAGGTTATACCGGGGAGCTGTTTTTT. Translation: CASSLNREGYTGELFF.

This clone was recorded only once. The rearrangement links TRBV7-2 to TRBJ2-7, with D possibly being TRBD1 (7 bases). CDR3 length: 14 amino acids. From germline, CDR1 is SGHTA and CDR2 FQGNSA. Trimming left V 3 bases short and J 5 bases short, with 14 bases between. The CDR3 protein is CASSFSGGGHEQYF. The CDR3 coding sequence is TGTGCCAGCAGCTTTAGTGGAGGGGGCCACGAGCAGTACTTC. Full variable domain (remainder filled in from reference TRBV7-2 and TRBJ2-7): GAGVSQSPSNKVTEKGKDVELRCDPISGHTALYWYRQSLGQGLEFLIYFQGNSAPDKSGLPSDRFSAERTGGSVSTLTIQRTQQEDSAVYLCASSFSGGGHEQYFGPGTRLTVT.

This sequence joins TRBV4-1 and TRBJ1-1; a possible D gene is TRBD1 (5 bases). The V end was cut by 5 bases, the J end by 1 base, with 14 bases between. CDR3 length equals 15 residues. The germline CDR1 and CDR2 sequences are MGHRA and YSYEKL. CDR3 residues: CASSLGTGSNTEAFF. The CDR3 coding sequence is TGCGCCAGCAGCTTGGGGACGGGATCGAACACTGAAGCTTTCTTT.

The chain recombines TRBV28 with TRBJ2-7; unclear D gene. This CDR3 is built from 12 residues. V gave up 5 bases and J gave up 0 bases, with 5 bases separating them. From germline, CDR1 is MDHEN and CDR2 SYDVKM. The CDR3 nucleotides read TGTGCCAGCAGTCCGTTCTCCTACGAGCAGTACTTC. Amino acids: CASSPFSYEQYF.

V gene TRBV4-3 combines with J gene TRBJ1-2; D is perhaps TRBD1 (6 bases). The V end was cut by 0 bases, the J end by 4 bases, with 12 bases between. This CDR3 is built from 15 residues. Germline-derived CDR1 and CDR2 are LGHNA and YSLEER. The CDR3 is CASSQDLGTPYGYTF. In DNA form, the CDR3 reads TGCGCCAGCAGCCAAGATCTAGGGACACCCTATGGCTACACCTTC.

The sample holds one count of this clone. The CDR3 nucleotides read TGCAGCGTAAGACAGGGATTATCCTACAATGAGCAGTTCTTC. Translated, it gives CSVRQGLSYNEQFF. The J gene is TRBJ2-1, the V gene TRBV29-1, with 7 bases fitting TRBD1. The CDR3 consists of 14 residues. Unmatched junction bases numbered 6, after V lost 6 bases and J lost 1 base. From germline, CDR1 is SQVTM and CDR2 ANQGSEA.

J is TRBJ2-1 and V is TRBV2, with D possibly being TRBD2 (6 bases). Germline loops: CDR1 SNHLY, CDR2 FYNNEI. V dropped 7 bases and J dropped 2 bases, with 21 bases sitting between them. This CDR3 region has 17 residues. CDR3 in DNA: TGTGCCAGCAACCTAAAGGCCGCGGGGAGTCCCTACAATGAGCAGTTCTTC. Amino acid sequence: CASNLKAAGSPYNEQFF.